These T cell receptor beta chains were read from a single sample in a study of identical twins. One entry per CDR3 protein results from TCRdb running MiXCR on the 5' RACE reads. The data contain 1.5 million or so distinct CDR3 sequences, roughly 35% of them seen just once; the ten biggest clones take up over 0.25%. Source material: cord blood. These receptors all stem from a newborn girl in good health. The CDR3 runs from the conserved cysteine through the conserved F or W. The D gene is left open where the match is weak. A row's size may be missing; if present it is once, few, many or a size class.

TRBV5-5	.	TRBJ1-6	17	.	TGTGCCAGCAGCTTGAATCCAGGGAGCTCCTATAATTCACCCCTCCACTTT	CASSLNPGSSYNSPLHF
TRBV12-3/TRBV12-4	.	TRBJ1-1	16	TRBD1	TGTGCCAGCAGACACCTACGAGGGGGCACGGACACTGAAGCTTTCTTT	CASRHLRGGTDTEAFF
TRBV20-1	few	TRBJ1-2	14	TRBD1	TGCAGTGCTAGTCCCTTCGACAGGGAGGGAGGCTACACCTTC	CSASPFDREGGYTF
TRBV9	.	TRBJ2-3	17	TRBD2	TGTGCCAGCAGCGACCGGACTAGCGGGGGCCTCACAGATACGCAGTATTTT	CASSDRTSGGLTDTQYF
TRBV19	.	TRBJ1-1	12	TRBD1	TGTGCCAGTAGTATGGACAGGTTTGAAGCTTTCTTT	CASSMDRFEAFF
TRBV29-1	many	TRBJ1-2	8	.	TGCAGCGTTTCCAGCTACACCTTC	CSVSSYTF
TRBV5-1	.	TRBJ2-5	15	TRBD1	TGCGCCAGCAGCATAGGCCAGACAGGGTTAGAGACCCAGTACTTC	CASSIGQTGLETQYF
TRBV28	few	TRBJ2-7	16	TRBD2	TGTGCCAGCAGCCTTCAGGGACTAGCGGGAGAGGAGGAGCAGTACTTC	CASSLQGLAGEEEQYF
TRBV20-1	few	TRBJ2-1	14	.	TGCAGTGCTACGGTAGGGGGGGTAAACAATGAGCAGTTCTTC	CSATVGGVNNEQFF
TRBV20-1	.	TRBJ2-4	13	TRBD1	TGCAGTGCTCCGGACAGGCTAAAAAACATTCAGTACTTC	CSAPDRLKNIQYF
TRBV20-1	.	TRBJ2-1	14	.	TGCAGTGTCAGGGGGAGGAACACCTACAATGAGCAGTTCTTC	CSVRGRNTYNEQFF
TRBV27	few	TRBJ1-1	15	.	TGTGCCAGCAGTTCCCGACAGAGGGGCGGCACTGAAGCTTTCTTT	CASSSRQRGGTEAFF
TRBV12-3/TRBV12-4	once	TRBJ1-6	15	.	.	CASSFAQGTHSPPHF
TRBV5-1	.	TRBJ2-7	16	TRBD1	TGCGCCAGCAGCTGGACAGGGCCAAAACTCTCCTACGAGCAGTACTTC	CASSWTGPKLSYEQYF
TRBV20-1	few	TRBJ2-5	18	.	TGCAGTGCTAGTGGGACACCACTAGCGCGAAGGCCGACAGAGACCCAGTACTTC	CSASGTPLARRPTETQYF
TRBV12-3/TRBV12-4	.	TRBJ1-1	14	TRBD1	TGTGCCAGCAGGGGGGTAGCACAGGGGACTGAAGCTTTCTTT	CASRGVAQGTEAFF
TRBV20-1	few	TRBJ2-4	13	.	TGCAGTGCTATCCTACTGGCCAAAAACATTCAGTACTTC	CSAILLAKNIQYF